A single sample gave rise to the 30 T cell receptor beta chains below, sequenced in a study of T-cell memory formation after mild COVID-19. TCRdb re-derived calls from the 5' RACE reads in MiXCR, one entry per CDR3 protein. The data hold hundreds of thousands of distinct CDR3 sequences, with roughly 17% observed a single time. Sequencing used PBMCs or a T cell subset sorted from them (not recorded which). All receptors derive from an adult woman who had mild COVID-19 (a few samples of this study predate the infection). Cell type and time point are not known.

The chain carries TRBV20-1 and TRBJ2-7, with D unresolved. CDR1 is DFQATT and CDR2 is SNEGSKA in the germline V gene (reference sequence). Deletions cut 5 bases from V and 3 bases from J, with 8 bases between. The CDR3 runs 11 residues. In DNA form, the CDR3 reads TGCAGTGCTCTACAGATCTACGAGCAGTACTTC. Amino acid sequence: CSALQIYEQYF.

CDR3 loop: CASSLAEGGDQYF. The CDR3, as DNA: TGTGCCAGCAGTCTTGCGGAAGGTGGTGACCAGTACTTC. The genes are TRBV7-7 and TRBJ2-5; D uncertain. V lost 6 bases and J 10 bases, leaving 18 bases between the germline ends. CDR3 length equals 13 residues. Germline CDR1 SSHAT, CDR2 FNYEAQ (reference sequence). Full variable domain (outside the CDR3, taken from reference TRBV7-7 and TRBJ2-5): GAGVSQSPRYKVTKRGQDVTLRCDPISSHATLYWYQQALGQGPEFLTYFNYEAQPDKSGLPSDRFSAERPEGSISTLTIQRTEQRDSAMYRCASSLAEGGDQYFGPGTRLLVL.

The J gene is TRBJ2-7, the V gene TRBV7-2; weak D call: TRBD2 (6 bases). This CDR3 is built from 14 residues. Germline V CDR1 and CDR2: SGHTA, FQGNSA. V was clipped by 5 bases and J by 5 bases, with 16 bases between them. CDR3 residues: CASSLGGAVDEQYF. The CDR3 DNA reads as TGTGCCAGCAGCCTTGGAGGGGCCGTCGACGAGCAGTACTTC. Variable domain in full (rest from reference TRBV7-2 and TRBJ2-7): GAGVSQSPSNKVTEKGKDVELRCDPISGHTALYWYRQSLGQGLEFLIYFQGNSAPDKSGLPSDRFSAERTGGSVSTLTIQRTQQEDSAVYLCASSLGGAVDEQYFGPGTRLTVT.

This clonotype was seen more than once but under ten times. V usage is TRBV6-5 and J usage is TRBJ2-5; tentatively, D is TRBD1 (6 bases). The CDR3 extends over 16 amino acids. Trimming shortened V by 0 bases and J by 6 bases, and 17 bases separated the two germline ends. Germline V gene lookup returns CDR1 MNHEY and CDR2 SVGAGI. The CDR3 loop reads CASSYSVLGGAKTQYF. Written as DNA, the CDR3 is TGTGCCAGCAGTTACTCAGTCCTAGGGGGAGCGAAGACCCAGTACTTC.

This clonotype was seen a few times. CDR3 coding DNA: TGTGCCATCACCGAGAGGGGGGCGGATGGCTACACCTTC. This codes for CAITERGADGYTF. The chain uses TRBV10-3 and TRBJ1-2, with D perhaps TRBD1 (6 bases). Germline loops: CDR1 ENHRY, CDR2 SYGVKD. Trimming stripped 7 bases from V and 6 bases from J, with 15 bases between. This CDR3 region has 13 residues.

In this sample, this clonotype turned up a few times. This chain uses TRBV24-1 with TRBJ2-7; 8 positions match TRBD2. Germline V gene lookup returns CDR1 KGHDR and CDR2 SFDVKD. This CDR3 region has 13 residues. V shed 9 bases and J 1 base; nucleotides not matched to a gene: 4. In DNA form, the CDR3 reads TGTGCCACCCCCGGGGGGGTTTCCTACGAGCAGTACTTC. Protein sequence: CATPGGVSYEQYF.

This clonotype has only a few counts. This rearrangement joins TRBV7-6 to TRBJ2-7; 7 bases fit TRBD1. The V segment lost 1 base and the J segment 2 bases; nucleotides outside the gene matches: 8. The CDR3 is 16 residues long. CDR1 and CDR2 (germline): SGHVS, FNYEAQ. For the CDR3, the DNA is TGTGCCAGCAGCTTAGGAGGGGGCGAGAGTACCTACGAGCAGTACTTC. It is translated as CASSLGGGESTYEQYF.

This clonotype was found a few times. The CDR3 reads CASSRGTGPRYGYTF. The CDR3 DNA reads as TGCGCCAGCAGCCGAGGGACAGGACCCCGCTATGGCTACACCTTC. The chain is built from TRBV4-1 and TRBJ1-2; 8 positions agree with TRBD1. The ends lost 4 bases at V and 4 bases at J; junction bases unmatched: 8. Germline CDR1 reads MGHRA; CDR2 reads YSYEKL. The CDR3 length is 15 residues.

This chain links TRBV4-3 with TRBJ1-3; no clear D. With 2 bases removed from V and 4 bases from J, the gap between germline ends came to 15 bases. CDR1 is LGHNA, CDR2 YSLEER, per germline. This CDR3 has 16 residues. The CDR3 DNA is TGCGCCAGCAGCCAATTTAGGAGGGTACGGGGAAACACCATATATTTT. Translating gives CASSQFRRVRGNTIYF.

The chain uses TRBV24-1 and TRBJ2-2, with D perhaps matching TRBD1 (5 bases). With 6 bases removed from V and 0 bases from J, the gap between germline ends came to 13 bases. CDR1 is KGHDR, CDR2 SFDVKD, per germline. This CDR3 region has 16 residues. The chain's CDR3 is CATSWSRQPNTGELFF. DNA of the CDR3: TGTGCCACCAGTTGGAGTCGACAGCCGAACACCGGGGAGCTGTTTTTT.

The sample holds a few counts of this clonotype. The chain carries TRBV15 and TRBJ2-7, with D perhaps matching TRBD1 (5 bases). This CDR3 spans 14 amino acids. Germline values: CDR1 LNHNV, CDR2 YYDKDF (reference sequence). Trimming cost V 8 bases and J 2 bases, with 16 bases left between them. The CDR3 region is CATESQGIPYEQYF. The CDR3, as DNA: TGTGCCACCGAGTCCCAGGGCATCCCCTACGAGCAGTACTTC.

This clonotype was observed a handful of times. This CDR3 is CASSYRPPYTDTQYF. CDR3 sequence (DNA): TGTGCCAGCTCATACCGTCCGCCCTACACAGATACGCAGTATTTT. V is TRBV18 and J is TRBJ2-3, with D unresolved. The CDR3 totals 15 residues. Between the trimmed V and J ends, which lost 5 bases and 2 bases, there was a span of 14 bases. Germline lookup yields CDR1 KGHSH and CDR2 LQKENI.

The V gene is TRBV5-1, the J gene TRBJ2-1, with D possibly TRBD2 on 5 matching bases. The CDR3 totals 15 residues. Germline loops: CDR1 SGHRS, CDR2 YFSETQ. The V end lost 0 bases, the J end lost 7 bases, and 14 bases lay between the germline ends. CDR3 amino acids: CASSLAVFGENEQFF. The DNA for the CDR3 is TGCGCCAGCAGCTTGGCCGTTTTCGGGGAAAATGAGCAGTTCTTC. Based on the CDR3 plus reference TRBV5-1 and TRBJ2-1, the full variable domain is KAGVTQTPRYLIKTRGQQVTLSCSPISGHRSVSWYQQTPGQGLQFLFEYFSETQRNKGNFPGRFSGRQFSNSRSEMNVSTLELGDSALYLCASSLAVFGENEQFFGPGTRLTVL.

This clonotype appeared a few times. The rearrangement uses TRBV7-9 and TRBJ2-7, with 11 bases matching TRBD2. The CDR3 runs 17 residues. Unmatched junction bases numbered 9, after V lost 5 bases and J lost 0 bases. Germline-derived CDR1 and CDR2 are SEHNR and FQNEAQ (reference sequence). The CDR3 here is CASSPLTSGAISYEQYF. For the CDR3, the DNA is TGTGCCAGCAGCCCACTGACTAGCGGGGCCATCTCCTACGAGCAGTACTTC.

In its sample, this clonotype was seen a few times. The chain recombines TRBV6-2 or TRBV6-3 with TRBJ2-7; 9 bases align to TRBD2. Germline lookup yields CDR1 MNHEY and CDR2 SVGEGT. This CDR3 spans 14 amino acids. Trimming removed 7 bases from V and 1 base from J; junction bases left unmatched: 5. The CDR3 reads CASKREVPSYEQYF. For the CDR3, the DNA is TGTGCCAGCAAGCGGGAGGTTCCATCCTACGAGCAGTACTTC.

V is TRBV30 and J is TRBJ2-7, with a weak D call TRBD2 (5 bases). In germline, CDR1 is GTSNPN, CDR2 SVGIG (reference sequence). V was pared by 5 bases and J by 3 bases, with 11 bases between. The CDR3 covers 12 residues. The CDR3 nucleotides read TGTGCCTGGGCCGACGGAGGCTACGAGCAGTACTTC. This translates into CAWADGGYEQYF.

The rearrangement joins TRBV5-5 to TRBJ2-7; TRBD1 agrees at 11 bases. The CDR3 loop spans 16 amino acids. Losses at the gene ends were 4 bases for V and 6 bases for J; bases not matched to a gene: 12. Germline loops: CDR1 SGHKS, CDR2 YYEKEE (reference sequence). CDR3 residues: CASSGIRGQGAIEQYF. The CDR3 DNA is TGTGCCAGCAGCGGGATCCGAGGACAGGGGGCGATCGAGCAGTACTTC.

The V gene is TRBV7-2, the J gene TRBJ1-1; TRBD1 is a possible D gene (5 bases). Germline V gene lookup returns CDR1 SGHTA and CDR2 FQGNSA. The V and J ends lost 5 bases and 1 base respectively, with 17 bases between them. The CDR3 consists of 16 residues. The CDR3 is CASSDHSGRRNTEAFF. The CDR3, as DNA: TGTGCCAGCAGCGACCACTCGGGACGGAGGAACACTGAAGCTTTCTTT.

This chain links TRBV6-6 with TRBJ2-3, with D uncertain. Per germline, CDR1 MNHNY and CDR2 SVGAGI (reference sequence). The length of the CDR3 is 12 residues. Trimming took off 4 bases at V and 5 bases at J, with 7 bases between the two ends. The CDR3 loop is CASSSSIDTQYF. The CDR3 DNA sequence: TGTGCCAGCAGTTCCTCAATAGATACGCAGTATTTT.

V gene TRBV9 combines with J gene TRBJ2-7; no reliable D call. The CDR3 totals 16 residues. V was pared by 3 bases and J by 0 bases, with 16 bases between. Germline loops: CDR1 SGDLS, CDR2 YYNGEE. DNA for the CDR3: TGTGCCAGCAGCGAAAATAAGGCTTCGGCCTCCTACGAGCAGTACTTC. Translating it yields CASSENKASASYEQYF.

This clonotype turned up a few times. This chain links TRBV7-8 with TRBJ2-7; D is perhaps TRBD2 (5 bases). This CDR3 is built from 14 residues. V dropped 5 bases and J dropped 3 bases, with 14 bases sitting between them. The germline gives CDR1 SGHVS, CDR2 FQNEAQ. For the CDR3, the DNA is TGTGCCAGCAGCCGCCAGCAGGAGGTCTACGAGCAGTACTTC. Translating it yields CASSRQQEVYEQYF.

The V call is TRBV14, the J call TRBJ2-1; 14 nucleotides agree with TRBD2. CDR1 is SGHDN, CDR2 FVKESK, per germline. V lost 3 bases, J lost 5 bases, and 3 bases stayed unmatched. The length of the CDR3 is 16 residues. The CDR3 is CASSHGLAGGDNEQFF. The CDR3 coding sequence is TGTGCCAGCAGCCACGGACTAGCGGGAGGAGACAATGAGCAGTTCTTC.

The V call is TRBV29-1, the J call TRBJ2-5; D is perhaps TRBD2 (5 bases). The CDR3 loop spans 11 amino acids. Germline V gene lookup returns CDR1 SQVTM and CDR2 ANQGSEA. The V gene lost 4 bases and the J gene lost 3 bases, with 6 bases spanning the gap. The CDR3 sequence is CSVAREETQYF. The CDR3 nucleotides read TGCAGCGTTGCGAGGGAAGAGACCCAGTACTTC.

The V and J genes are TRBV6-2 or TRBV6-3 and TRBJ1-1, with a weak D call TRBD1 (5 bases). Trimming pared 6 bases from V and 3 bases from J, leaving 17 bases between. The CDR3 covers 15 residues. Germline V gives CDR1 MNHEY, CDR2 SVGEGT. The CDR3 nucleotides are TGTGCCAGCAGCCTGAGGAGGTTGGGGGACACTGAAGCTTTCTTT. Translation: CASSLRRLGDTEAFF.

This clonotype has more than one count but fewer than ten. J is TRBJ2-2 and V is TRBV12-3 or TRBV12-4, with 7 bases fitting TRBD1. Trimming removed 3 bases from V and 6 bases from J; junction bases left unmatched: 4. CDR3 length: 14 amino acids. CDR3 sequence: CASSFQGGPGELFF. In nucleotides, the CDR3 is TGTGCCAGCAGTTTTCAAGGGGGCCCCGGGGAGCTGTTTTTT.

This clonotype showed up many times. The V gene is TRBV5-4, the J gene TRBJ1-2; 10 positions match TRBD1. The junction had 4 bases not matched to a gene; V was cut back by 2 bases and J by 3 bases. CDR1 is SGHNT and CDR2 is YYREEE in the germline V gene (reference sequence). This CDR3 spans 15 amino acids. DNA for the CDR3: TGTGCCAGCAGCTTCCGGGACAGGGGATACTATGGCTACACCTTC. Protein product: CASSFRDRGYYGYTF.

The chain's CDR3 is CASSSKGLAGGELFF. CDR3 sequence (DNA): TGTGCCAGCAGTTCAAAAGGACTAGCGGGCGGGGAGCTGTTTTTT. The chain carries TRBV7-2 and TRBJ2-2, with 11 bases fitting TRBD2. Germline CDR1 SGHTA, CDR2 FQGNSA. Trimming cost V 6 bases and J 7 bases; bases outside gene matches: 7. The CDR3 has 15 residues.

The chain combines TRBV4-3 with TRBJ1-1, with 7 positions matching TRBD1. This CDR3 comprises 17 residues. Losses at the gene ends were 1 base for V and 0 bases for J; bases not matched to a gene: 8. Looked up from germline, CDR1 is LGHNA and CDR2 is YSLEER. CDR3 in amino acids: CASSQGGRGRMNTEAFF. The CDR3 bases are TGCGCCAGCAGCCAAGGGGGCAGGGGGAGGATGAACACTGAAGCTTTCTTT.

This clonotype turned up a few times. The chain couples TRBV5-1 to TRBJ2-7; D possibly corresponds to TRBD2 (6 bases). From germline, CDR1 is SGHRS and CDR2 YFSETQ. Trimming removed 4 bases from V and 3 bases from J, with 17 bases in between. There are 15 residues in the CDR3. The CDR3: CASSPGDGLLYEQYF. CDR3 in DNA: TGCGCCAGCAGCCCGGGGGACGGACTCCTCTACGAGCAGTACTTC.

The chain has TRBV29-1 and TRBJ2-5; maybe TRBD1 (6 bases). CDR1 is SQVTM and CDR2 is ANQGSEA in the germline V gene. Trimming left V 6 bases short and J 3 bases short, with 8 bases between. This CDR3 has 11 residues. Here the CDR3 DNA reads TGCAGCGTGTGGACAGAAGAGACCCAGTACTTC. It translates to CSVWTEETQYF.